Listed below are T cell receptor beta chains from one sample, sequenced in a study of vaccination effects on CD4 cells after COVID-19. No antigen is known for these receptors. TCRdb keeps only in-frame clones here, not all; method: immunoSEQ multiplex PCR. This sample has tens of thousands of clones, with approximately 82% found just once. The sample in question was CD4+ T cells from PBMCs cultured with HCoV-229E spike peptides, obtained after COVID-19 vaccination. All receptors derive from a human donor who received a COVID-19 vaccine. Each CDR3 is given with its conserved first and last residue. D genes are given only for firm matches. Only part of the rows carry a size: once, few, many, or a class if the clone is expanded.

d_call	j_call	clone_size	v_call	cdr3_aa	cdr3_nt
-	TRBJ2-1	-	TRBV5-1	CASRPLSGGHVGEQFF	TGCGCCAGCAGACCCCTGTCGGGGGGCCATGTAGGTGAGCAGTTCTTC
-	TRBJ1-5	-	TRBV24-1	CATSDLNQPQHF	TGTGCCACCAGTGATCTGAATCAGCCCCAGCATTTT
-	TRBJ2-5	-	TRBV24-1	CATSDSRGFQETQYF	TGTGCCACCAGTGATTCTCGGGGGTTCCAAGAGACCCAGTACTTC
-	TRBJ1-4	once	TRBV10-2	CASRATATNEKLFF	TGCGCCAGCAGAGCGACAGCAACTAATGAAAAACTGTTTTTT
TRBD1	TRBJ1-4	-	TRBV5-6	CASSGGTAEKLFF	TGTGCCAGCAGCGGGGGGACAGCCGAAAAACTGTTTTTT
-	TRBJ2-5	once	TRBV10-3	CAISESARWETQYF	TGTGCCATCAGTGAGTCAGCTAGGTGGGAGACCCAGTACTTC
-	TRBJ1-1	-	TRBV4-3	CASSQDQGRGTEAFF	TGCGCCAGCAGCCAAGATCAGGGGCGGGGGACTGAAGCTTTCTTT
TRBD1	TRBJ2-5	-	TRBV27	CASSSQGVRGETQYF	TGTGCCAGCAGTTCACAGGGGGTCCGTGGAGAGACCCAGTACTTC
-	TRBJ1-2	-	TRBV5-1	CASSLEGPRDYGYTF	TGCGCCAGCAGCTTGGAAGGGCCCCGGGACTATGGCTACACCTTC
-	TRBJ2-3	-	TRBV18	CASSPGGSDTQYF	TGTGCCAGCTCACCGGGCGGGTCGGATACGCAGTATTTT
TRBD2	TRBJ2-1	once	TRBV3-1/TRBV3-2	CASSLSGGRSSYNEQFF	TGTGCCAGCAGCCTTTCGGGGGGGCGCAGCTCCTACAATGAGCAGTTCTTC
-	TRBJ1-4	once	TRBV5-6	CASSFRDTREKLFF	TGTGCCAGCAGCTTCCGGGACACTAGAGAAAAACTGTTTTTT